This entry describes one TCR beta chain. Its antigen is not identified. The sample is drawn from a study of T-cell reconstitution after alpha-beta-depleted transplantation in children. Overall study findings and caveats: By one year post-transplant, T-cell counts and diversity largely arose from T cells that were newly produced.

Unique molecular identifiers were incorporated when the TCRbeta library was constructed. Via MiXCR, TCRdb re-called the PCR reads, giving one row per CDR3 protein. The sample yields about a million distinct CDR3 sequences, roughly 31% seen once. Germline values: CDR1 MGHRA, CDR2 YSYEKL. Germline trimming cut 0 bases from V and 2 bases from J; bases unmatched to any gene: 1. There are 15 residues in the CDR3. The rearrangement joins TRBV4-1 to TRBJ1-3; 7 nucleotides match TRBD1. Specimen: PBMCs, mostly from graft donor cells, collected 360 days after TCRalphabeta/CD19-depleted stem cell transplant. This receptor was taken from a boy in the first two years of life who had a stem cell transplant for SCID, so the T cells may come from the graft donor. In DNA, the CDR3 is TGCGCCAGCAGCCAAGATGACAGGGCTGGAAACACCATATATTTT. This encodes CASSQDDRAGNTIYF.